The rows below give T cell receptor beta chains drawn from one sample of a study of blood T cell repertoires in COVID-19. Only in-frame clones appear in the TCRdb table, and some are missing; sequencing was by immunoSEQ multiplex PCR. The top ten hold 30% to 40% of the sample, which has 68,000 or so clones, 79% seen once. The material sequenced was peripheral blood. The origin of the receptors is a human donor in a cohort sampled during active COVID-19. CDR3s include the opening cysteine and the closing phenylalanine or tryptophan. Each record gives: clone size, J gene, CDR3 length, V gene, D gene, CDR3 protein, CDR3 DNA. The D gene is left open where the match is weak. Part of the rows lack a size; the others show once, few, many or a class for expanded clones.

clone size: NA
J gene: TRBJ2-2
CDR3 length: 16
V gene: TRBV7-3
D gene: NA
CDR3 protein: CASSSPVKGGAGELFF
CDR3 DNA: TGTGCCAGCAGCTCGCCCGTGAAGGGAGGCGCCGGGGAGCTGTTTTTT

clone size: few
J gene: TRBJ1-2
CDR3 length: 14
V gene: TRBV5-1
D gene: TRBD1
CDR3 protein: CASSPDRGLGGYTF
CDR3 DNA: TGCGCCAGCAGCCCGGACAGGGGGTTAGGTGGCTACACCTTC

clone size: NA
J gene: TRBJ1-6
CDR3 length: 13
V gene: TRBV30
D gene: NA
CDR3 protein: CAWRGGADSPLHF
CDR3 DNA: TGTGCCTGGAGAGGAGGGGCTGATTCACCCCTCCACTTT

clone size: once
J gene: TRBJ2-6
CDR3 length: 16
V gene: TRBV27
D gene: NA
CDR3 protein: CASSKQGKAGANVLTF
CDR3 DNA: TGTGCCAGCAGTAAACAGGGTAAGGCTGGGGCCAACGTCCTGACTTTC

clone size: NA
J gene: TRBJ2-1
CDR3 length: 15
V gene: TRBV7-2
D gene: TRBD2
CDR3 protein: CASSFRTSGNNEQFF
CDR3 DNA: TGTGCCAGCAGCTTTCGGACTAGCGGAAACAATGAGCAGTTCTTC

clone size: NA
J gene: TRBJ2-7
CDR3 length: 15
V gene: TRBV11-2
D gene: TRBD1
CDR3 protein: CASSSARTGANEQYF
CDR3 DNA: TGTGCCAGCAGCTCCGCCCGGACAGGGGCGAACGAGCAGTACTTC

clone size: NA
J gene: TRBJ1-3
CDR3 length: 15
V gene: TRBV13
D gene: TRBD1
CDR3 protein: CASSRWDRAGNTIYF
CDR3 DNA: TGTGCCAGCAGCCGGTGGGACAGGGCCGGAAACACCATATATTTT

clone size: NA
J gene: TRBJ1-2
CDR3 length: 13
V gene: TRBV10-3
D gene: TRBD1
CDR3 protein: CAISERTGYGYTF
CDR3 DNA: TGTGCCATCAGTGAAAGGACAGGGTATGGCTACACCTTC

clone size: NA
J gene: TRBJ2-1
CDR3 length: 13
V gene: TRBV5-1
D gene: NA
CDR3 protein: CASSLDTYNEQFF
CDR3 DNA: TGCGCCAGCAGCTTGGACACCTACAATGAGCAGTTCTTC

clone size: NA
J gene: TRBJ2-1
CDR3 length: 14
V gene: TRBV29-1
D gene: TRBD2
CDR3 protein: CSVVSGGSYNEQFF
CDR3 DNA: TGCAGCGTTGTGAGCGGGGGCTCCTACAATGAGCAGTTCTTC

clone size: NA
J gene: TRBJ2-6
CDR3 length: 17
V gene: TRBV29-1
D gene: TRBD1
CDR3 protein: CSVGATGGGTGANVLTF
CDR3 DNA: TGCAGCGTAGGAGCCACAGGGGGCGGGACTGGGGCCAACGTCCTGACTTTC

clone size: NA
J gene: TRBJ2-2
CDR3 length: 12
V gene: TRBV12-3/TRBV12-4
D gene: NA
CDR3 protein: CASSSGAGELFF
CDR3 DNA: TGTGCCAGCAGTTCCGGGGCCGGGGAGCTGTTTTTT

clone size: NA
J gene: TRBJ2-2
CDR3 length: 14
V gene: TRBV7-2
D gene: TRBD1
CDR3 protein: CASRTGTNTGELFF
CDR3 DNA: TGTGCCAGCCGGACAGGGACGAACACCGGGGAGCTGTTTTTT

clone size: NA
J gene: TRBJ2-1
CDR3 length: 17
V gene: TRBV25-1
D gene: TRBD2
CDR3 protein: CASSDSLRLAGEDEQFF
CDR3 DNA: TGTGCCAGCAGTGATTCCCTAAGACTAGCGGGAGAGGATGAGCAGTTCTTC

clone size: few
J gene: TRBJ1-3
CDR3 length: 16
V gene: TRBV11-2
D gene: NA
CDR3 protein: CASSWTVADSGNTIYF
CDR3 DNA: TGTGCCAGCAGCTGGACAGTGGCAGACTCTGGAAACACCATATATTTT

clone size: NA
J gene: TRBJ2-7
CDR3 length: 12
V gene: TRBV5-6
D gene: TRBD1
CDR3 protein: CASTRQGYEQYF
CDR3 DNA: TGTGCCAGCACCCGACAGGGTTACGAGCAGTACTTC

clone size: NA
J gene: TRBJ2-4
CDR3 length: 19
V gene: TRBV3-1/TRBV3-2
D gene: NA
CDR3 protein: CASSHHPSRPLMAKNIQYF
CDR3 DNA: TGTGCCAGCAGCCACCACCCTTCTAGACCCCTAATGGCCAAAAACATTCAGTACTTC

clone size: few
J gene: TRBJ2-7
CDR3 length: 15
V gene: TRBV5-1
D gene: TRBD2
CDR3 protein: CASSPGLAAAYEQYF
CDR3 DNA: TGCGCCAGCAGCCCGGGACTAGCGGCCGCCTACGAGCAGTACTTC

clone size: NA
J gene: TRBJ1-4
CDR3 length: 14
V gene: TRBV18
D gene: TRBD1
CDR3 protein: CASSRTGRNEKLFF
CDR3 DNA: TGTGCCAGCTCTAGGACAGGGCGGAACGAAAAACTGTTTTTT

clone size: NA
J gene: TRBJ1-1
CDR3 length: 16
V gene: TRBV5-4
D gene: TRBD1
CDR3 protein: CASSLGRTGPSAEAFF
CDR3 DNA: TGTGCCAGCAGCTTGGGGAGGACAGGGCCGAGCGCTGAAGCTTTCTTT

clone size: NA
J gene: TRBJ2-7
CDR3 length: 14
V gene: TRBV4-1
D gene: NA
CDR3 protein: CASSQRHKESEQYF
CDR3 DNA: TGCGCCAGCAGCCAGCGACATAAGGAATCCGAGCAGTACTTC

clone size: few
J gene: TRBJ2-7
CDR3 length: 13
V gene: TRBV30
D gene: NA
CDR3 protein: CAWTTGEPYEQYF
CDR3 DNA: TGTGCCTGGACCACGGGGGAGCCCTACGAGCAGTACTTC

clone size: once
J gene: TRBJ2-7
CDR3 length: 14
V gene: TRBV2
D gene: TRBD1
CDR3 protein: CASSSGTEVYEQYF
CDR3 DNA: TGTGCCAGCAGTTCCGGGACAGAGGTCTACGAGCAGTACTTC

clone size: NA
J gene: TRBJ2-7
CDR3 length: 13
V gene: TRBV29-1
D gene: TRBD1
CDR3 protein: CSVEEKTGLKQYF
CDR3 DNA: TGCAGCGTTGAAGAAAAGACAGGGCTGAAGCAGTACTTC

clone size: NA
J gene: TRBJ2-5
CDR3 length: 12
V gene: TRBV30
D gene: NA
CDR3 protein: CAWSRVGETQYF
CDR3 DNA: TGTGCCTGGAGTCGAGTTGGAGAGACCCAGTACTTC